This TCR beta chain came from a study of CD8+CD57+ T cells in acquired aplastic anemia. Trimming cost V 4 bases and J 3 bases; bases outside gene matches: 4. Germline CDR1 reads SGHTS; CDR2 reads YDEGEE. The CDR3 contains 14 residues. This clonotype was recorded at least ten times. The template used for profiling TCR beta VDJ and CDR3 was genomic DNA. A single record per CDR3 protein comes from TCRdb applying MiXCR to the reads. The sample has about 400,000 distinct CDR3 sequences, around 68% seen once; the top ten hold 4%. The genes are TRBV5-8 and TRBJ2-3, with 8 bases matching TRBD2. The receptor's source is a human donor in good health, serving as a control. The source material was sorted CD4+, CD8+, or CD8+CD57+ T cells (not recorded which) from PBMCs. Written as DNA, the CDR3 is TGTGCCAGCAGCATCTTAGCGGGGACAGATACGCAGTATTTT. This codes for CASSILAGTDTQYF.